This T cell receptor beta chain emerged from a study of shared clonotypes between healthy human individuals. As regards this clone: What it binds is not known.

TCRdb keeps only in-frame clones here, not all; method: immunoSEQ multiplex PCR. The data show approximately 2.5 million clones, more than 80% seen once. Points from the study as a whole: Sorted-subset sequencing was shown by rarefaction to be incomplete despite large depth. When naive CD4 clonotypes were compared across a handful of donors, around 5% were shared. The study sampled only blood, and tissue repertoires likely differ.

The CDR3 is 15 amino acids. Per germline, CDR1 GTSNPN and CDR2 SVGIG (reference sequence). Trimming stripped 5 bases from V and 8 bases from J, with 19 bases between. The chain has TRBV30 and TRBJ1-6; D is undetermined. Source material: naive CD4+ T cells sorted from blood. Documented subset: CD45RA+ positively selected. The sequence was collected from a man between 18 and 35 years old in good health. The CDR3 DNA follows: TGTGCCTGGGCCCCACCCCCAGAAATGGATTCACCCCTCCACTTT. Protein product: CAWAPPPEMDSPLHF.